These 9 T cell receptor delta chains share one sample of origin, sequenced in a study of γδ T cells in repeated Plasmodium falciparum infection. Bulk repertoires came from Vgamma9/Vdelta2+ or Vdelta2-negative gammadelta T cells flow-sorted from PBMC. TCRdb re-called clones from the multiplex PCR reads via CATT. This sample has approximately 93,000 delta-chain clones; 0.75% to 1% occur once, and the top ten carry 9.6%. The source material was gamma-delta T cells from blood. These receptors all come from a pool of human donors (malaria-infected and uninfected, not separated).

Comments on this clone: TCRdb's protein, taken from a much larger clone, differs from this DNA's translation at residue 13, likely owing to a read error; the protein displayed comes from the DNA. This chain joins TRDV1 and TRDJ1; the D gene is possibly TRDD2 (7 bases). Since TCRdb gives no J gene, matching the DNA to germline was used here to assign it. There are 16 residues in the CDR3. V was clipped by 4 bases and J by 10 bases, with 25 bases between them. Germline CDR1 reads TSWWSYY; CDR2 reads QGS. CDR3 residues: CALGVSYVGGYTRLIF. In nucleotides, the CDR3 is TGTGCTCTTGGGGTTTCCTACGTGGGAGGATACACGAGACTCATCTTT.

This clone was seen more than once but under ten times. This DNA's translation and the protein TCRdb lists, from a much larger clone, do not match at residue 8, likely due to a read error; the protein shown is translated from the DNA. The chain is built from TRDV2 and TRDJ1; no clear D gene. TCRdb offers no J gene call, so here the DNA was matched to germline to obtain one. There are 15 residues in the CDR3. V was trimmed by 0 bases and J by 0 bases, leaving 10 bases between them. Per germline, CDR1 GEAIGNYY and CDR2 EKD. Written as DNA, the CDR3 is TGTGCCTGTGACACCGGAACTGCTAACACCGATAAACTCATCTTT. Its protein product is CACDTGTANTDKLIF.

This clone showed up many times. The protein that TCRdb holds for this DNA derives from a much larger clone and differs from the translated DNA at residue 5, which likely indicates a read error; the protein shown here is translated from the DNA. This chain connects TRDV2 to TRDJ1, with 8 nucleotides matching TRDD3. TCRdb does not report a J gene; here it was assigned by matching the DNA to germline references. The germline V gene has CDR1 GEAIGNYY and CDR2 EKD. J gave up 10 bases and V 3 bases, and 6 bases lay outside the gene matches. The length of the CDR3 is 12 residues. The CDR3 nucleotides are TGTGCCTGTGACGGAGAGGGATACGGACTCATCTTT. This gives the protein CACDGEGYGLIF.

This clone was seen a handful of times. The protein that TCRdb holds for this DNA derives from a much larger clone and differs from the translated DNA at residue 13, which likely indicates a read error; the protein shown here is translated from the DNA. The rearrangement joins TRDV3 to TRDJ1; D possibly matches TRDD2 or TRDD3 (6 bases each). CDR3 size: 17 residues. CDR1 is TVYSNPD, CDR2 GDNSRS, per germline (reference sequence). As DNA, the CDR3 is TGTGCCTTTGTCGCTCAACTGGGTGCCTTCCACACCGGTAAACTCATCTTT. Its translation: CAFVAQLGAFHTGKLIF.

This clone was recorded a few times. The protein held in TCRdb is that of a much larger clone and does not match this DNA's translation at residue 13, likely because of a read error; the protein shown is translated from the DNA. The chain is built from TRDV2 and TRDJ1, with 7 bases aligning to TRDD3. TCRdb gives no J gene; it was assigned here by matching the DNA to germline. V lost 1 base, J lost 4 bases, and 17 bases stayed unmatched. The germline gives CDR1 GEAIGNYY, CDR2 EKD. The CDR3 consists of 18 residues. CDR3 sequence: CACDTIGGVKKEVDKLIF. The DNA for the CDR3 is TGTGCCTGTGACACGATTGGGGGAGTCAAAAAAGAAGTCGATAAACTCATCTTT.

Concerning this clone: Given a far larger clone just one base away, this is likely a sequencing read error. Other DNA sequences in the same sample also yield this CDR3. As DNA, the CDR3 is TGTGCTCTTGGGGCCCCTGCTTCCCCCTGGGGGATACCGCCAAGCTCCTGGGACACCCGTCAGATGTTTTTC. It yields the protein CALGAPASPWGIPPSSWDTRQMFF. This chain uses TRDV1 with TRDJ3; 11 nucleotides match TRDD3. The CDR3 extends over 24 amino acids. Looked up from germline, CDR1 is TSWWSYY and CDR2 is QGS.

Details on this clone: A far bigger clonotype differs at one base, so this is likely a read error. Other DNA sequences from this sample encode an identical CDR3 as well. The chain has TRDV2 and TRDJ3, with D possibly being TRDD3 (6 bases). No J gene was available from TCRdb, and it was assigned here by a germline match of the DNA. The CDR3 contains 18 residues. Per germline, CDR1 GEAIGNYY and CDR2 EKD. CDR3 sequence (DNA): TGTGCTTGTGACACCGCCGGGGGACGCTCCTGGGACACCCGACAGATGTTTTTC. It codes for CACDTAGGRSWDTRQMFF.

Worth noting for this clone: A far larger clone differs by one base, so this is likely a read error. The V gene is listed as TRDV2; no J gene was called; the DNA was not used to check the table's D call, TRDD3. Germline lookup yields CDR1 GEAIGNYY and CDR2 EKD. The CDR3 length is 15 residues. The CDR3 region is CACDTLRIKSDKLIF. The CDR3 DNA follows: TGTGCCTGTGACACGCTTCGGATAAAGTCCGATAAACTCATCTTC.

The table lists this clone with a few counts. TCRdb records a much larger clone's protein for this DNA, with a difference at residue 13 that likely arises from a read error; the protein given is the translation of the DNA. CDR3: CACDTVGGTSGNADKLIF. CDR3 nucleotide sequence: TGTGCCTGTGACACCGTGGGGGGGACTTCGGGGAACGCCGATAAACTCATCTTT. The V call is TRDV2, the J call TRDJ1; possible D gene TRDD3, 6 bases. The J gene is absent in TCRdb and was assigned here via DNA matching to germline. V was trimmed by 0 bases and J by 3 bases, leaving 22 bases between them. The CDR3 runs to 18 residues. CDR1 and CDR2 from the germline V gene are GEAIGNYY and EKD.